These 31 T cell receptor beta chains came from one sample sequenced in a study of blood T cell repertoires in COVID-19. Sequencing was performed with immunoSEQ multiplex PCR; in TCRdb, only in-frame clones are kept and a portion is missing. The sample consists of fewer than 30,000 clones, over 75% of them appearing once. Input material: peripheral blood. The receptors originated from a human donor in a cohort sampled during active COVID-19.

As DNA, the CDR3 is TGTGCCAGCAGTCGCAACCGACAGGGAACTGGAAACACCATATATTTT. Translating gives CASSRNRQGTGNTIYF. This chain uses TRBV6-2 or TRBV6-3 with TRBJ1-3; 7 positions match TRBD1. Germline CDR1 reads MNHEY; CDR2 reads SVGEGT. Losses at the gene ends were 5 bases for V and 2 bases for J; bases not matched to a gene: 9. This CDR3 spans 16 amino acids.

The V and J genes are TRBV7-6 and TRBJ1-1; D may be TRBD1 (5 bases). This CDR3 is built from 13 residues. Germline V lookup: CDR1 SGHVS, CDR2 FNYEAQ. V was cut by 5 bases and J by 5 bases, with 12 bases left in between. The CDR3 here is CASSRGGNTEAFF. CDR3 bases: TGTGCCAGCAGCCGCGGGGGAAATACTGAAGCTTTCTTT.

The J gene is TRBJ2-7, the V gene TRBV12-3 or TRBV12-4, with TRBD1 matching 7 bases. Germline trimming cut 3 bases from V and 7 bases from J; bases unmatched to any gene: 6. The CDR3 extends over 13 amino acids. In DNA form, the CDR3 reads TGTGCCAGCAGTTTGATAGACAGGGATGAGCAGTACTTC. It translates to CASSLIDRDEQYF.

The gene calls are TRBV15 and TRBJ1-5, with D unclear. CDR1 LNHNV and CDR2 YYDKDF come from the germline V gene (reference sequence). This CDR3 is 13 amino acids long. V shed 7 bases and J shed 8 bases, with 15 bases lying between them. CDR3 sequence: CATTLGFLKPQHF. The CDR3, as DNA: TGTGCCACCACCCTCGGTTTTTTGAAGCCCCAGCATTTT.

V gene TRBV5-1 combines with J gene TRBJ2-2; the match to TRBD2 covers 13 bases. Trimming at V came to 4 bases and at J to 2 bases, leaving 5 bases not matched to a gene. This CDR3 spans 17 amino acids. Germline values: CDR1 SGHRS, CDR2 YFSETQ. The CDR3 loop reads CASSPGLAGANTGELFF. CDR3 DNA sequence: TGCGCCAGCAGCCCAGGACTAGCGGGGGCCAACACCGGGGAGCTGTTTTTT.

The rearrangement uses TRBV9 and TRBJ2-1; 12 nucleotides align to TRBD2. Per the germline V gene, CDR1 is SGDLS and CDR2 is YYNGEE. This CDR3 comprises 15 residues. The trim removed 2 bases at V and 6 bases at J, leaving 3 bases unmatched. The CDR3 here is CASSVPSGGGNEQFF. The CDR3 nucleotides are TGTGCCAGCAGCGTGCCTAGCGGGGGGGGCAATGAGCAGTTCTTC.

V gene TRBV10-3 combines with J gene TRBJ2-7; TRBD1 matches 10 bases. The V gene end was trimmed by 4 bases and the J gene end by 3 bases; junction bases not matched to a gene: 0. CDR1 is ENHRY, CDR2 SYGVKD, per germline. The CDR3 spans 13 residues. CDR3 nucleotide sequence: TGTGCCATCAGTGGGACAGGGGGCTACGAGCAGTACTTC. It codes for CAISGTGGYEQYF.

V usage is TRBV27 and J usage is TRBJ2-2, with 9 bases fitting TRBD2. The CDR3 has 18 residues. Germline CDR1 MNHEY, CDR2 SMNVEV (reference sequence). After removal of 5 bases from V and 7 bases from J, the junction contained 17 bases not matched to a gene. In nucleotides, the CDR3 is TGTGCCAGCAGTCCCAGACCTCGGAGCGGGGGGCGGGGCGGGGAGCTGTTTTTT. Residues: CASSPRPRSGGRGGELFF.

The sample holds one count of this clone. V usage is TRBV4-1 and J usage is TRBJ1-2, with D perhaps TRBD1 (5 bases). In germline, CDR1 is MGHRA, CDR2 YSYEKL. The CDR3 totals 15 residues. Between the trimmed V and J ends, which lost 7 bases and 2 bases, there was a span of 17 bases. DNA for the CDR3: TGCGCCAGCACCGCTTCGACAGCACTAAACTATGGCTACACCTTC. Protein: CASTASTALNYGYTF.

This chain uses TRBV6-5 with TRBJ2-7, with D possibly being TRBD2 (5 bases). This CDR3 is built from 15 residues. Germline V lookup: CDR1 MNHEY, CDR2 SVGAGI. Trimming pared 0 bases from V and 0 bases from J, leaving 9 bases between. The CDR3 sequence is CASSYSKGSSYEQYF. Written as DNA, the CDR3 is TGTGCCAGCAGTTACTCGAAAGGGAGCTCCTACGAGCAGTACTTC.

The J gene is TRBJ1-1, the V gene TRBV27; D remains unclear. CDR1 is MNHEY, CDR2 SMNVEV, per germline (reference sequence). The CDR3 totals 13 residues. V was clipped by 6 bases and J by 3 bases, with 11 bases between them. The CDR3 is CASRFDIYTEAFF. The CDR3 DNA is TGTGCCAGCAGATTTGACATCTACACTGAAGCTTTCTTT.

The chain carries TRBV7-9 and TRBJ1-6, with D perhaps TRBD1 (6 bases). Trimming removed 6 bases at V and 8 bases at J, with 14 bases between. The CDR3 contains 14 residues. The V gene's germline CDR1 is SEHNR and CDR2 FQNEAQ (reference sequence). The CDR3 protein is CASRETKGDSPLHF. CDR3 bases: TGTGCCAGCAGGGAGACTAAGGGGGATTCACCCCTCCACTTT. The full variable domain, in which reference TRBV7-9 and TRBJ1-6 provide the parts outside the CDR3, is DTGVSQNPRHKITKRGQNVTFRCDPISEHNRLYWYRQTLGQGPEFLTYFQNEAQLEKSRLLSDRFSAERPKGSFSTLEIQRTEQGDSAMYLCASRETKGDSPLHFGNGTRLTVT.

The rearrangement joins TRBV2 to TRBJ1-6; possible D gene TRBD1, 5 bases. The CDR3 sequence is 14 residues long. CDR1 and CDR2 (germline): SNHLY, FYNNEI. Trimming took 4 bases from V and 7 from J, leaving 11 bases between them. CDR3 protein: CASSGPGLNSPLHF. CDR3 nucleotides: TGTGCCAGCAGTGGACCAGGGCTCAATTCACCCCTCCACTTT.

The V gene is TRBV27, the J gene TRBJ1-1, with D hard to call. The length of the CDR3 is 15 residues. CDR1 is MNHEY, CDR2 SMNVEV, per germline (reference sequence). V was pared by 0 bases and J by 0 bases, with 8 bases between. The CDR3 sequence is CASSLSLGVNTEAFF. The DNA of the CDR3 is TGTGCCAGCAGTTTATCCCTCGGGGTGAACACTGAAGCTTTCTTT.

The V gene is TRBV6-1, the J gene TRBJ2-7, with 7 bases matching TRBD1. Germline loops: CDR1 MNHNS, CDR2 SASEGT. Germline trimming cut 3 bases from V and 2 bases from J; bases unmatched to any gene: 16. This CDR3 is 18 amino acids long. The DNA of the CDR3 is TGTGCCAGCAGTGACCCACCCGAATGGGGACAGACTACCTACGAGCAGTACTTC. This translates into CASSDPPEWGQTTYEQYF.

The chain employs TRBV4-3 and TRBJ1-6, with TRBD1 as a possible D gene (6 bases). The CDR3 contains 19 residues. The V end lost 0 bases, the J end lost 9 bases, and 24 bases lay between the germline ends. Germline CDR1 reads LGHNA; CDR2 reads YSLEER. In DNA, the CDR3 is TGCGCCAGCAGCCAAGATTTCGGTCTCCCCGACAGGATGATTTCACCCCTCCACTTT. Translating it yields CASSQDFGLPDRMISPLHF.

Remarks on this clone: Other DNA sequences in this sample translate to the same CDR3. The chain joins TRBV9 to TRBJ2-5; 7 positions match TRBD1. The length of the CDR3 is 14 residues. CDR1 is SGDLS and CDR2 is YYNGEE in the germline V gene. The junction had 3 bases not matched to a gene; V was cut back by 0 bases and J by 4 bases. CDR3 amino acids: CASSVGAGGETQYF. CDR3 coding DNA: TGTGCCAGCAGCGTAGGGGCAGGGGGAGAGACCCAGTACTTC.

This clone was picked up one time. CDR3 in amino acids: CASSQRVSSGYTF. The CDR3 DNA follows: TGCGCCAGCAGTCAACGCGTCTCTTCGGGCTACACCTTC. V gene TRBV23-1 combines with J gene TRBJ1-2, with D unclear. TRBV23-1 is annotated as an ORF whose role is uncertain. The ends were cut back, 2 bases at V and 8 bases at J, with 12 bases in the middle. This CDR3 comprises 13 residues.

This clone has just one count. This sequence joins TRBV12-3 or TRBV12-4 and TRBJ1-6, with D unresolved. V lost 6 bases and J lost 10, with 13 bases in between. The CDR3 is made up of 13 amino acids. CDR3: CASSLSQKSPLHF. CDR3 sequence (DNA): TGTGCCAGCAGCTTGTCCCAGAAATCACCCCTCCACTTT.

The table lists this clone with a count of one. The chain joins TRBV11-3 to TRBJ2-1; 8 bases line up with TRBD2. Germline CDR1 reads SGHNT; CDR2 reads YENEEA. V lost 1 base to trimming and J lost 5 bases; unmatched junction nucleotides: 4. The CDR3 totals 15 residues. The CDR3 spells CASSLGSGGHNEQFF. The CDR3 coding sequence is TGTGCCAGCAGCTTAGGCTCGGGGGGGCACAATGAGCAGTTCTTC. Complete variable domain (other parts from reference TRBV11-3 and TRBJ2-1): EAGVVQSPRYKIIEKKQPVAFWCNPISGHNTLYWYLQNLGQGPELLIRYENEEAVDDSQLPKDRFSAERLKGVDSTLKIQPAELGDSAVYLCASSLGSGGHNEQFFGPGTRLTVL.

V usage is TRBV9 and J usage is TRBJ2-1, with unresolved D. The V end lost 2 bases, the J end lost 8 bases, and 14 bases lay between the germline ends. Germline loops: CDR1 SGDLS, CDR2 YYNGEE. The CDR3 is 14 amino acids. CDR3 protein: CASSVGYSSYEQFF. The CDR3, as DNA: TGTGCCAGCAGCGTCGGATACAGTTCGTATGAGCAGTTCTTC.

The rearrangement uses TRBV6-5 and TRBJ1-5; 9 bases fit TRBD1. Trimming took 5 bases from V and 5 from J; bases not matched to a gene: 4. Germline V gives CDR1 MNHEY, CDR2 SVGAGI. There are 14 residues in the CDR3. The CDR3 nucleotides read TGTGCCAGCAGTAAGGACAGGGGATATCAGCCCCAGCATTTT. Its translation is CASSKDRGYQPQHF.

The rearrangement links TRBV29-1 to TRBJ2-6, with D tentatively TRBD2 (7 bases). V was trimmed by 2 bases and J by 0 bases, leaving 20 bases between them. This CDR3 is 19 amino acids long. Looked up from germline, CDR1 is SQVTM and CDR2 is ANQGSEA. CDR3 sequence (DNA): TGCAGCGTTGAAACCTGGGGGGGCCTAAGCCACTCTGGGGCCAACGTCCTGACTTTC. Its protein product is CSVETWGGLSHSGANVLTF.

The chain joins TRBV19 to TRBJ2-2, with 8 bases aligning to TRBD2. After removal of 6 bases from V and 0 bases from J, the junction contained 9 bases not matched to a gene. Germline V gene lookup returns CDR1 LNHDA and CDR2 SQIVND (reference sequence). This CDR3 spans 17 amino acids. This CDR3 reads CASRQRGRGSNTGELFF. The CDR3 DNA reads as TGTGCCAGTAGGCAGCGGGGGCGCGGGTCGAACACCGGGGAGCTGTTTTTT.

V gene TRBV10-3 combines with J gene TRBJ2-6; a weak D match, TRBD2 (6 bases). V was trimmed by 3 bases and J by 0 bases, leaving 9 bases between them. Germline V gives CDR1 ENHRY, CDR2 SYGVKD. The CDR3 is 16 residues long. CDR3 bases: TGTGCCATCAGTGACGGGAGTGTCTCTGGGGCCAACGTCCTGACTTTC. Protein product: CAISDGSVSGANVLTF.

The rearrangement joins TRBV14 to TRBJ2-7; D unresolved. The V and J ends lost 1 base and 2 bases respectively, with 6 bases between them. The CDR3 has 13 amino acids. Per the germline V gene, CDR1 is SGHDN and CDR2 is FVKESK. The CDR3 is CASSQGSPYEQYF. The CDR3 DNA reads as TGTGCCAGCAGCCAAGGTTCTCCCTACGAGCAGTACTTC.

In this sample, this clone turned up once. This sequence joins TRBV9 and TRBJ2-2; perhaps TRBD1 as D (6 bases). V lost 3 bases and J lost 6, with 12 bases in between. The CDR3 runs 14 residues. Germline-derived CDR1 and CDR2 are SGDLS and YYNGEE. The CDR3 coding sequence is TGTGCCAGCAGCGCAACTACAGGGTCCGGGGAGCTGTTTTTT. Its protein product is CASSATTGSGELFF.

J is TRBJ2-3 and V is TRBV11-2; 8 positions agree with TRBD2. With 6 bases clipped from V and 4 bases from J, the junction kept 6 bases outside the gene matches. The germline V gene has CDR1 SGHAT and CDR2 FQNNGV. The CDR3 covers 14 residues. CDR3 DNA: TGTGCCAGCAGATTTAGCGGGGTCGCAGATACGCAGTATTTT. It yields the protein CASRFSGVADTQYF.

The chain combines TRBV2 with TRBJ2-1, with 8 bases lining up with TRBD2. Germline V lookup: CDR1 SNHLY, CDR2 FYNNEI. V shed 3 bases and J 3 bases; nucleotides not matched to a gene: 7. This CDR3 has 16 residues. CDR3 bases: TGTGCCAGCAGTGACTCCGGGACTAGACTCTACAATGAGCAGTTCTTC. It specifies CASSDSGTRLYNEQFF.

V and J are TRBV5-5 and TRBJ2-3, with D perhaps matching TRBD1 (6 bases). This CDR3 spans 15 amino acids. Trimming removed 2 bases from V and 6 bases from J, with 16 bases in between. Germline V lookup: CDR1 SGHKS, CDR2 YYEKEE (reference sequence). CDR3 protein: CASSLQGSTPDTQYF. The CDR3 region has the DNA TGTGCCAGCAGCTTACAGGGTAGTACACCGGATACGCAGTATTTT.

The chain combines TRBV6-5 with TRBJ1-2; D is uncertain. Looked up from germline, CDR1 is MNHEY and CDR2 is SVGAGI. This CDR3 region has 14 residues. V was clipped by 5 bases and J by 6 bases, with 16 bases between them. The CDR3 DNA is TGTGCCAGCAGTCCTTCGGGCGGGGAACATGGCTACACCTTC. Translated: CASSPSGGEHGYTF.